Listed here are 7 T cell receptor beta chains from one sample, sequenced in a study of shared clonotypes between healthy human individuals. Here immunoSEQ multiplex PCR was the method, and the copy in TCRdb shows in-frame clones only, minus some. The sample lists about 2.3 million clones, 80% to 95% occurring once. The sequencing sample was made of naive CD4+ T cells from PBMCs. The subset denotes: CD45RA+ positively selected. The source of these receptors is a man between 18 and 29 years old in good health. Some clones in this sample may be carry-over from other donors' samples.

The chain employs TRBV7-9 and TRBJ1-1; D unresolved. Trimming took 2 bases from V and 0 from J, leaving 13 bases between them. Germline values: CDR1 SEHNR, CDR2 FQNEAQ (reference sequence). CDR3 size: 16 residues. The chain's CDR3 is CASSLKVGGVNTEAFF. CDR3 nucleotide sequence: TGTGCCAGCAGCTTAAAGGTCGGCGGGGTGAACACTGAAGCTTTCTTT.

V usage is TRBV2 and J usage is TRBJ2-1; D not resolved. V dropped 2 bases and J dropped 6 bases, with 11 bases sitting between them. The CDR3 has 14 amino acids. Germline CDR1 SNHLY, CDR2 FYNNEI. The CDR3 nucleotides are TGTGCCAGCAGTGAAACGCAGGTGCTCAATGAGCAGTTCTTC. Amino acids: CASSETQVLNEQFF.

This chain links TRBV5-1 with TRBJ2-5; D not resolved. Trimming removed 4 bases from V and 5 bases from J, with 15 bases in between. Germline V gene lookup returns CDR1 SGHRS and CDR2 YFSETQ. The CDR3 is 14 residues long. The CDR3, as DNA: TGCGCCAGCAGCCCAACTCTCCCCCGGGAGACCCAGTACTTC. It encodes CASSPTLPRETQYF. The full variable domain, rest sourced from reference TRBV5-1 and TRBJ2-5, is KAGVTQTPRYLIKTRGQQVTLSCSPISGHRSVSWYQQTPGQGLQFLFEYFSETQRNKGNFPGRFSGRQFSNSRSEMNVSTLELGDSALYLCASSPTLPRETQYFGPGTRLLVL.

This CDR3 reads CSVARGPSSYEQYF. In DNA form, the CDR3 reads TGCAGCGTTGCTAGGGGGCCCAGCTCCTACGAGCAGTACTTC. The chain combines TRBV29-1 with TRBJ2-7; 7 bases match TRBD1. Germline-derived CDR1 and CDR2 are SQVTM and ANQGSEA. Trimming cost V 4 bases and J 0 bases; bases outside gene matches: 6. This CDR3 has 14 residues.

The chain couples TRBV7-2 to TRBJ2-1; the D is unclear. Per the germline V gene, CDR1 is SGHTA and CDR2 is FQGNSA. V lost 4 bases and J lost 6, with 10 bases in between. The CDR3 is 13 residues long. In DNA form, the CDR3 reads TGTGCCAGCAGCTCCGAGGTGGGCAATGAGCAGTTCTTC. It yields the protein CASSSEVGNEQFF.

The genes are TRBV28 and TRBJ1-1; possibly TRBD1 for D (5 bases). The germline CDR1 and CDR2 sequences are MDHEN and SYDVKM. This CDR3 is built from 15 residues. Trimming left V 6 bases short and J 0 bases short, with 14 bases between. The CDR3, as DNA: TGTGCCAGCAGCAAACCAGGGTCGGTGAACACTGAAGCTTTCTTT. Translated: CASSKPGSVNTEAFF.

V is TRBV7-3 and J is TRBJ1-1; 9 positions match TRBD1. CDR3 length: 17 residues. The J segment lost 2 bases and the V segment lost 1 base, leaving 8 bases of the junction unmatched. Germline V CDR1 and CDR2: SGHTA, FQGTGA. CDR3 sequence (DNA): TGTGCCAGCAGCTTAAGCCCTCCGGGACAGGGCAACACTGAAGCTTTCTTT. Amino acids: CASSLSPPGQGNTEAFF.